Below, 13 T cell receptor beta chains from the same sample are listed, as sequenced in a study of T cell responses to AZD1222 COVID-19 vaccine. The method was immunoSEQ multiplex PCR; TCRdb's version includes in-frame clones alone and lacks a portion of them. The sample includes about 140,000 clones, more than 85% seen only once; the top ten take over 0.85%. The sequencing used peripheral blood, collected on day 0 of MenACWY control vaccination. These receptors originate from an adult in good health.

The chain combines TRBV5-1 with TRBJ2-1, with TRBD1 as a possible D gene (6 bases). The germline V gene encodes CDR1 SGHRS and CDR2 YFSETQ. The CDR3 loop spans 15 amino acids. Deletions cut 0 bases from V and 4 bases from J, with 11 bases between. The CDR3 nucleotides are TGCGCCAGCAGCTTGGTCCCAGGGGAATACAATGAGCAGTTCTTC. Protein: CASSLVPGEYNEQFF.

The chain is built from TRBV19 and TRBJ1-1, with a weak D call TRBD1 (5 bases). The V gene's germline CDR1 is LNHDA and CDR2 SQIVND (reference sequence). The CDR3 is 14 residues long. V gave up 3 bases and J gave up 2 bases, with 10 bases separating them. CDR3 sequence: CASSIKGRNTEAFF. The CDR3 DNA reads TGTGCCAGTAGTATTAAGGGGCGAAACACTGAAGCTTTCTTT.

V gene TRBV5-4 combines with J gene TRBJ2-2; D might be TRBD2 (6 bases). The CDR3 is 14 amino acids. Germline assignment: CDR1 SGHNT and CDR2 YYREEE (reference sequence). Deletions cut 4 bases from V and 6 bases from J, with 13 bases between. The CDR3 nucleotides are TGTGCCAGCAGCCTCCTCAGGGAGGCCGGGGAGCTGTTTTTT. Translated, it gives CASSLLREAGELFF.

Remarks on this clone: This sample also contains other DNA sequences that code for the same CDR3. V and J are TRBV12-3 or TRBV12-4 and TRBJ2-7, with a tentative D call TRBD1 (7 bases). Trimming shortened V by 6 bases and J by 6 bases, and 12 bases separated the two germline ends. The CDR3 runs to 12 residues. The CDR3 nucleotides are TGTGCCAGCAGACGACAGGGAGGCGAGCAGTACTTC. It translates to CASRRQGGEQYF.

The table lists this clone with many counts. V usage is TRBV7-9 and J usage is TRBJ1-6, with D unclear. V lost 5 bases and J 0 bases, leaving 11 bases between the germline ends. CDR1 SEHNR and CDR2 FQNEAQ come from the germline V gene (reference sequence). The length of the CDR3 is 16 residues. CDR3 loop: CASSPATSSYNSPLHF. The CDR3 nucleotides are TGTGCCAGCAGCCCCGCCACCAGCTCCTATAATTCACCCCTCCACTTT.

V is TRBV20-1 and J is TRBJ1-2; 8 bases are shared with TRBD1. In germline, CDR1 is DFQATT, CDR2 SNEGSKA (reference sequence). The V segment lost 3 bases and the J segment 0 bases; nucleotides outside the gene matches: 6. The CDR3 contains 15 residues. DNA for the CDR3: TGCAGTGCTAGTGCACAGGGGGGGCCTAACTATGGCTACACCTTC. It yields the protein CSASAQGGPNYGYTF.

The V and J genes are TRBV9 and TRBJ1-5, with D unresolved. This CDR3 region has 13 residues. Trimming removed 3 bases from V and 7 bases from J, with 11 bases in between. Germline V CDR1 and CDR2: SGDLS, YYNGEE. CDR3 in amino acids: CASSAGPGQPQHF. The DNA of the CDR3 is TGTGCCAGCAGCGCCGGACCTGGCCAGCCCCAGCATTTT. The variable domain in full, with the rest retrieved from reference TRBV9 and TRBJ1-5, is DSGVTQTPKHLITATGQRVTLRCSPRSGDLSVYWYQQSLDQGLQFLIQYYNGEERAKGNILERFSAQQFPDLHSELNLSSLELGDSALYFCASSAGPGQPQHFGDGTRLSIL.

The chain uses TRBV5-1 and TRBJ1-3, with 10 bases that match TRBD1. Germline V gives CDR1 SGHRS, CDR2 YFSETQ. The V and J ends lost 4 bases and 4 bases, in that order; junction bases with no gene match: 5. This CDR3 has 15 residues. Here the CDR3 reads CASSPGQGFGNTIYF. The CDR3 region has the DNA TGCGCCAGCAGCCCGGGACAGGGGTTCGGAAACACCATATATTTT. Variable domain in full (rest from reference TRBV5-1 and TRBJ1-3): KAGVTQTPRYLIKTRGQQVTLSCSPISGHRSVSWYQQTPGQGLQFLFEYFSETQRNKGNFPGRFSGRQFSNSRSEMNVSTLELGDSALYLCASSPGQGFGNTIYFGEGSWLTVV.

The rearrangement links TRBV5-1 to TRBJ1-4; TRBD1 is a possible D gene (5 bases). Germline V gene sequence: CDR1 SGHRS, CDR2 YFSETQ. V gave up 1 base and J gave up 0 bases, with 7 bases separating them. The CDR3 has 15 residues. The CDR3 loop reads CASSLQGTTNEKLFF. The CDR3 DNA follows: TGCGCCAGCAGCTTGCAGGGAACAACTAATGAAAAACTGTTTTTT. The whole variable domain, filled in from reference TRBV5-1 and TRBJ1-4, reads KAGVTQTPRYLIKTRGQQVTLSCSPISGHRSVSWYQQTPGQGLQFLFEYFSETQRNKGNFPGRFSGRQFSNSRSEMNVSTLELGDSALYLCASSLQGTTNEKLFFGSGTQLSVL.

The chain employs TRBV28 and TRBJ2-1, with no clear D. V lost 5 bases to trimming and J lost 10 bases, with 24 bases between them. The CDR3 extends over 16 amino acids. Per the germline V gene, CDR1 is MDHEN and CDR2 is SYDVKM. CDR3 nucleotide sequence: TGTGCCAGCAGTAGCTTAGGGCGCGGTATACAATGGGAGCAGTTCTTC. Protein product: CASSSLGRGIQWEQFF.

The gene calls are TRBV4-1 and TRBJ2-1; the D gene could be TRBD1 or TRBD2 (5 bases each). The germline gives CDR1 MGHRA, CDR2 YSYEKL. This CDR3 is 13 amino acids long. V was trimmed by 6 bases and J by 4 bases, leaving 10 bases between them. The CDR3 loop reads CASSRDAYNEQFF. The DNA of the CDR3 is TGCGCCAGCAGTCGGGACGCTTACAATGAGCAGTTCTTC.

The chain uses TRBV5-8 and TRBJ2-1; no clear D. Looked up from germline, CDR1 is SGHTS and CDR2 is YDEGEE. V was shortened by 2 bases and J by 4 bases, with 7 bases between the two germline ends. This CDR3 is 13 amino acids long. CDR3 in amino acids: CASSLSIYNEQFF. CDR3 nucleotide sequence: TGTGCCAGCAGCTTATCGATTTACAATGAGCAGTTCTTC.

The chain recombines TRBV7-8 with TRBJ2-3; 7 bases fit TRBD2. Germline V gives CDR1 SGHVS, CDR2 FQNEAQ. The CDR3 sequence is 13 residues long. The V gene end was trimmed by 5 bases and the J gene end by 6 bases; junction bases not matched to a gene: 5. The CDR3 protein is CASSIMGGDTQYF. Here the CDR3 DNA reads TGTGCCAGCAGCATTATGGGGGGGGATACGCAGTATTTT.